A selection of T cell receptor beta chains follows, all from one sample in a study of blood T cell repertoires in COVID-19. Generated by immunoSEQ multiplex PCR, the TCRdb table keeps only in-frame clones and is missing some. This sample carries about 140,000 clones, 82% of them seen once, and the ten largest clones take less than 5%. Sequences were obtained from peripheral blood. These receptors originate from a woman older than 75 with acute or convalescent COVID-19. Each CDR3 is given with its conserved first and last residue. Fields, in order: J gene, V gene, CDR3 protein.

j_gene: TRBJ2-7
v_gene: TRBV10-2
CDR3aa: CASSDSGLRHYEQYF

j_gene: TRBJ1-1
v_gene: TRBV18
CDR3aa: CASSREQGAETEAFF

j_gene: TRBJ1-2
v_gene: TRBV7-9
CDR3aa: CASSLTGGYGYTF

j_gene: TRBJ2-7
v_gene: TRBV9
CDR3aa: CASSPLAGVTYEQYF

j_gene: TRBJ1-1
v_gene: TRBV5-1
CDR3aa: CASSERQGPTEAFF

j_gene: TRBJ2-7
v_gene: TRBV5-1
CDR3aa: CASSLGGGWSYEQYF

j_gene: TRBJ1-2
v_gene: TRBV28
CDR3aa: CASSLRAGVGYTF

j_gene: TRBJ1-1
v_gene: TRBV16
CDR3aa: CASSQSWQGLVNTEAFF

j_gene: TRBJ2-1
v_gene: TRBV28
CDR3aa: CASTGGWDEQFF

j_gene: TRBJ1-6
v_gene: TRBV5-1
CDR3aa: CASSLVGQYNSPLHF